This T cell receptor beta chain derives from a study of radiation and T cells in renal cell carcinoma. Time point defined: blood 4 weeks post-SBRT, at nephrectomy. Stated treatment: 15 Gy SBRT to primary tumor, nephrectomy 4 weeks later. Germline loops: CDR1 LGHNA, CDR2 YSLEER. V was pared by 4 bases and J by 7 bases, with 20 bases between. This CDR3 is built from 15 residues. Repertoires were generated with immunoSEQ multiplex PCR, while TCRdb's copy carries only in-frame clones and drops some. The sample consists of around 81,000 clones, approximately 86% of them appearing once. This TCR derives from a man between 45 and 60 years old with renal cell carcinoma. The chain recombines TRBV4-3 with TRBJ2-7; tentatively, D is TRBD1 or TRBD2 (5 bases each). The starting material was blood, obtained from a patient whose treatment included radiotherapy and nephrectomy. CDR3 coding DNA: TGCGCCAGCAGCCGGACCGGGACGGTGCTCAGGGAGCAGTACTTC. Its translation is CASSRTGTVLREQYF.